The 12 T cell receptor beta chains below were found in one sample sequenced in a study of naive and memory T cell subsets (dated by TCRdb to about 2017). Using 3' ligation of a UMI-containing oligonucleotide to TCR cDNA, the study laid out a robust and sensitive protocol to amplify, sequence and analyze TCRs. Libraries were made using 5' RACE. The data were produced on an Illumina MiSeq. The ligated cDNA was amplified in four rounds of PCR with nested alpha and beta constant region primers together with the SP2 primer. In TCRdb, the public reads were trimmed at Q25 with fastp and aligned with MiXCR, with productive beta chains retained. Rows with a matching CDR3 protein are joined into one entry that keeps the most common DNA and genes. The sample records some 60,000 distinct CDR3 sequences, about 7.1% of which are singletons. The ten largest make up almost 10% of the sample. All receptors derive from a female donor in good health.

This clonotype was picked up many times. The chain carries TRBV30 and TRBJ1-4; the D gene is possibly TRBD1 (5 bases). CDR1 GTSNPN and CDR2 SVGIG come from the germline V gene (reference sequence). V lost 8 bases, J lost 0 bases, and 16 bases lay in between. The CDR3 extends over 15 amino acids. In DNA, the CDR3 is TGTGCCACCCAGCCCGACAGTGCAACTAATGAAAAACTGTTTTTT. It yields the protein CATQPDSATNEKLFF.

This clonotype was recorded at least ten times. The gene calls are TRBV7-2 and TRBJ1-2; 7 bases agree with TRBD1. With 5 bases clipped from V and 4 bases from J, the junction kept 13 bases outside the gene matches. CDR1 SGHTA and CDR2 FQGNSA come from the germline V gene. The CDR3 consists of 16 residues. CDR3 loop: CASSPRGGGSIYGYTF. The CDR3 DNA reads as TGTGCCAGCAGCCCCAGGGGAGGGGGCTCAATCTATGGCTACACCTTC.

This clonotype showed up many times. The CDR3 sequence is CASSHDRGNTEAFF. The CDR3 DNA follows: TGTGCCAGCAGTCACGACAGGGGAAACACTGAAGCTTTCTTT. This chain uses TRBV6-2 or TRBV6-3 with TRBJ1-1; 8 bases line up with TRBD1. The germline gives CDR1 MNHEY, CDR2 SVGEGT. The J segment lost 2 bases and the V segment lost 5 bases, leaving 4 bases of the junction unmatched. The CDR3 loop spans 14 amino acids.

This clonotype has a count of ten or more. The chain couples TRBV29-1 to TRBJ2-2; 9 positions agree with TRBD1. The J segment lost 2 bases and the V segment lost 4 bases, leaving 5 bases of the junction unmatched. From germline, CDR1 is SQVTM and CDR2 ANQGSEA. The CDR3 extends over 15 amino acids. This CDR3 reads CSVAAQGANTGELFF. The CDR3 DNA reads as TGCAGCGTTGCCGCACAGGGGGCAAACACCGGGGAGCTGTTTTTT.

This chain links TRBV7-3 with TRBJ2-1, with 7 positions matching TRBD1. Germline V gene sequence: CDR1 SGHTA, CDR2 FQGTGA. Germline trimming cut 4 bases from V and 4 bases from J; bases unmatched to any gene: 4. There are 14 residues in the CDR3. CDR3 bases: TGTGCCAGCAGCTCGACAGGGACATACAATGAGCAGTTCTTC. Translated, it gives CASSSTGTYNEQFF.

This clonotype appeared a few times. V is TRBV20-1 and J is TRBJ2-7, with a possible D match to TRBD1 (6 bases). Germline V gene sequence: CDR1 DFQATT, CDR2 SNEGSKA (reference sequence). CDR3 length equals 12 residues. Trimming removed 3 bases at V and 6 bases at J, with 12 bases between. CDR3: CSASAGVGEQYF. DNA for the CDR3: TGCAGTGCTAGCGCAGGGGTGGGCGAGCAGTACTTC.

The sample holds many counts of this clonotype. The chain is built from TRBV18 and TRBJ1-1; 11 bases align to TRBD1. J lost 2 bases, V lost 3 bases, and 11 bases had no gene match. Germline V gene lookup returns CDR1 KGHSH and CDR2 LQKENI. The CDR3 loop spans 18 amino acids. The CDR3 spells CASSPLGQGAILNTEAFF. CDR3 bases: TGTGCCAGCTCACCGCTCGGACAGGGGGCCATTTTAAACACTGAAGCTTTCTTT.

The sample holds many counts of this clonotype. CDR3 DNA: TGTGCCAGCAGCTTAGCGGGAGCAGGGAGGGTTAATCAGCCCCAGCATTTT. Translation: CASSLAGAGRVNQPQHF. This rearrangement joins TRBV7-8 to TRBJ1-5; TRBD1 might be the D (5 bases). This CDR3 contains 17 residues. Germline CDR1 is SGHVS and CDR2 is FQNEAQ. Trimming took off 0 bases at V and 4 bases at J, with 16 bases between the two ends.

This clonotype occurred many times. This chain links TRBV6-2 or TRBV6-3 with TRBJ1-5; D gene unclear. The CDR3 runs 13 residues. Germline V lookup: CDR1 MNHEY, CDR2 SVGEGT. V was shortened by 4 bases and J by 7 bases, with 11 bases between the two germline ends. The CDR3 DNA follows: TGTGCCAGCAGTTCTCTGGGTAAGCAGCCCCAGCATTTT. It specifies CASSSLGKQPQHF.

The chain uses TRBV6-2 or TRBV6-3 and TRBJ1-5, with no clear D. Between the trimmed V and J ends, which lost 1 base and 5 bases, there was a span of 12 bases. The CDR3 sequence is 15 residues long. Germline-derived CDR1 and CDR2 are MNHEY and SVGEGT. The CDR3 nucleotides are TGTGCCAGCAGTTACTATCGGGCGGCTTATCAGCCCCAGCATTTT. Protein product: CASSYYRAAYQPQHF.

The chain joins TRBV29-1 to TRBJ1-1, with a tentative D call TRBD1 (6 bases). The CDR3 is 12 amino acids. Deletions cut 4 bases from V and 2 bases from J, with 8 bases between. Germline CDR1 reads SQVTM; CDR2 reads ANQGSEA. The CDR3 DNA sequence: TGCAGCGTTGCAGGGGCTAACACTGAAGCTTTCTTT. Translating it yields CSVAGANTEAFF. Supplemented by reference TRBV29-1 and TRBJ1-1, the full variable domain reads SAVISQKPSRDICQRGTSLTIQCQVDSQVTMMFWYRQQPGQSLTLIATANQGSEATYESGFVIDKFPISRPNLTFSTLTVSNMSPEDSSIYLCSVAGANTEAFFGQGTRLTVV.

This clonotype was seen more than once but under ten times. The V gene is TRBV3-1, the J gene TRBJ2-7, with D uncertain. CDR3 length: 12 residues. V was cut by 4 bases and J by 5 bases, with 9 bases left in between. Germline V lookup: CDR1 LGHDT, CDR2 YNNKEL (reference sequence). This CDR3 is CASSLTAHEQYF. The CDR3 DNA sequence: TGTGCCAGCAGCCTAACCGCCCACGAGCAGTACTTC.